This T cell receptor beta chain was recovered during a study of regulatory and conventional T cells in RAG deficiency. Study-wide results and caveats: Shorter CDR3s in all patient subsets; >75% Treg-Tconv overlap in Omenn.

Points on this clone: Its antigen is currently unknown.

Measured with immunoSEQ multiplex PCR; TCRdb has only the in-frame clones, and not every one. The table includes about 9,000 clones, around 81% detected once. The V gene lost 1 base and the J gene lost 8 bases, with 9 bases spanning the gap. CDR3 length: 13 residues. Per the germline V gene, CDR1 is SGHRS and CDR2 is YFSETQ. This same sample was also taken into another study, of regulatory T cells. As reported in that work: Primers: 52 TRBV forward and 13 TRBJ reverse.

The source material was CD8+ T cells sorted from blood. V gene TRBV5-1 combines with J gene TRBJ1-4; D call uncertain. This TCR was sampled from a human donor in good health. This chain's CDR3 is CASSLSAPEKLFF. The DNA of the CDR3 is TGCGCCAGCAGCTTGTCGGCGCCCGAAAAACTGTTTTTT.